The sequence of this T cell receptor beta chain was determined in a study of T-cell memory formation after mild COVID-19. Study-level background: TCR clustering was largely donor specific.

Findings and limits, study-wide: Shrinking CD4+ clones resided mostly in CM and EM, and CD8+ ones in EMRA.

This clonotype came up once. Its antigen remains unidentified. From germline, CDR1 is LNHNV and CDR2 YYDKDF (reference sequence). Trimming at V came to 0 bases and at J to 0 bases, leaving 10 bases not matched to a gene. CDR3 length: 19 amino acids. Each CDR3 protein gets one entry after TCRdb re-called the 5' RACE reads with MiXCR. The profile shows 350,000 to 450,000 distinct CDR3 sequences, approximately 25% of them singletons. This rearrangement joins TRBV15 to TRBJ2-7; 11 nucleotides align to TRBD2. The sample was PBMCs or a T cell subset sorted from them (not recorded which). The clonotype was recovered from an adult woman who had mild COVID-19 (a few samples of this study predate the infection). Cell type and time point are not known. CDR3 loop: CATSRDWDSGGESSYEQYF. As DNA, the CDR3 is TGTGCCACCAGCAGAGATTGGGATAGCGGGGGGGAAAGCTCCTACGAGCAGTACTTC. Supplemented by reference TRBV15 and TRBJ2-7, the full variable domain reads DAMVIQNPRYQVTQFGKPVTLSCSQTLNHNVMYWYQQKSSQAPKLLFHYYDKDFNNEADTPDNFQSRRPNTSFCFLDIRSPGLGDTAMYLCATSRDWDSGGESSYEQYFGPGTRLTVT.